This TCR beta chain was sequenced for a study of regulatory T cells in long-lasting Graves disease. The time point denotes: newly diagnosed GD, antithyroid drugs for less than 3 months. Generation of the TCR library employed RNA extracted from PBMCs. Germline V gene sequence: CDR1 SGHRS, CDR2 YFSETQ. This CDR3 comprises 15 residues. With 0 bases clipped from V and 2 bases from J, the junction kept 3 bases outside the gene matches. The TCR beta library used iRepertoire HTBI primers with Arm-PCR amplification of CDR3. TCRdb reanalysed the multiplex PCR reads using MiXCR and keeps one entry per CDR3 protein. The sample lists 550,000 or so distinct CDR3 sequences; 12% were seen once. In addition, the sample was reused for a study of T cells in Graves' hyperthyroidism and ophthalmopathy.

Specimen: peripheral blood mononuclear cells (PBMCs), collected at new diagnosis, from a patient treated with antithyroid drugs. This chain uses TRBV5-1 with TRBJ2-5; TRBD1 aligns across 8 bases. The receptor's source is a woman in her twenties or thirties with Graves disease. The CDR3 nucleotides read TGCGCCAGCAGCTTGGAATACAGGGGGCAAGAGACCCAGTACTTC. Encoded protein: CASSLEYRGQETQYF. The whole variable domain, remainder taken from reference TRBV5-1 and TRBJ2-5, is KAGVTQTPRYLIKTRGQQVTLSCSPISGHRSVSWYQQTPGQGLQFLFEYFSETQRNKGNFPGRFSGRQFSNSRSEMNVSTLELGDSALYLCASSLEYRGQETQYFGPGTRLLVL.